These 20 T cell receptor beta chains originate from one sample sequenced in a study of response to subunit inactivated influenza vaccine. In TCRdb, the RT-PCR reads were re-called with MiXCR into one record per CDR3 protein. The sample shows about 500,000 distinct CDR3 sequences, 15% to 20% of them seen only once. The sample consisted of CD4+ T cells sorted from PBMCs, taken less than 30 months after vaccination. The receptors were gathered from a man aged 45 to 70 who received an inactivated influenza vaccine.

For the CDR3, the DNA is TGTGCCAGTAGTATACTAGCGGGAGGAGGCTACGAGCAGTACTTC. This gives the protein CASSILAGGGYEQYF. This chain joins TRBV19 and TRBJ2-7, with 11 bases that match TRBD2. The J segment lost 3 bases and the V segment lost 2 bases, leaving 3 bases of the junction unmatched. CDR3 length: 15 amino acids. Germline V gene lookup returns CDR1 LNHDA and CDR2 SQIVND (reference sequence).

This clonotype was counted ten times or more. V usage is TRBV18 and J usage is TRBJ2-3, with TRBD1 matching over 7 bases. From germline, CDR1 is KGHSH and CDR2 LQKENI. The CDR3 runs 16 residues. After removal of 3 bases from V and 2 bases from J, the junction contained 8 bases not matched to a gene. As DNA, the CDR3 is TGTGCCAGCTCACCTCGACAGGGCTCCATCACAGATACGCAGTATTTT. Protein: CASSPRQGSITDTQYF.

This clonotype showed up just a few times. CDR3: CASSTPAGETQYF. Here the CDR3 DNA reads TGCGCCAGCAGCACCCCAGCAGGGGAGACCCAGTACTTC. This chain connects TRBV4-1 to TRBJ2-5, with D perhaps TRBD1 (5 bases). The V gene lost 5 bases and the J gene lost 5 bases, with 12 bases spanning the gap. The CDR3 totals 13 residues. Germline loops: CDR1 MGHRA, CDR2 YSYEKL.

This clonotype showed up many times. V is TRBV18 and J is TRBJ2-4; D unresolved. Germline V CDR1 and CDR2: KGHSH, LQKENI. The V end was cut by 2 bases, the J end by 3 bases, with 11 bases between. This CDR3 has 15 residues. The CDR3 coding sequence is TGTGCCAGCTCACCAGGGGTTAGTGGCAAAAACATTCAGTACTTC. This translates into CASSPGVSGKNIQYF.

V gene TRBV20-1 combines with J gene TRBJ2-1; D not certain. The CDR3 consists of 16 residues. The germline V and J ends were trimmed by 3 bases and 3 bases, with 18 bases remaining between them. CDR1 is DFQATT, CDR2 SNEGSKA, per germline (reference sequence). CDR3: CSASQDFIHYYNEQFF. The CDR3 DNA follows: TGCAGTGCTAGCCAGGATTTCATACACTACTACAATGAGCAGTTCTTC.

V gene TRBV11-2 combines with J gene TRBJ2-5; TRBD1 matches 8 bases. The CDR3 sequence is 15 residues long. Germline-derived CDR1 and CDR2 are SGHAT and FQNNGV. V dropped 5 bases and J dropped 4; count of bases not matched to a gene: 9. The CDR3 coding sequence is TGTGCCAGCAGCCCCGGACAGGGAAGTGGAGAGACCCAGTACTTC. Protein: CASSPGQGSGETQYF.

V gene TRBV5-1 combines with J gene TRBJ2-7, with 9 bases fitting TRBD1. The CDR3 is 14 amino acids. Germline V CDR1 and CDR2: SGHRS, YFSETQ. V was pared by 4 bases and J by 3 bases, with 5 bases of the junction left unmatched. In DNA form, the CDR3 reads TGCGCCAGCAGCGAACAGGGGGCAGGCTACGAGCAGTACTTC. Amino acids: CASSEQGAGYEQYF.

This clonotype was found a few times. The gene calls are TRBV12-3 or TRBV12-4 and TRBJ1-1; TRBD1 aligns across 8 bases. This CDR3 region has 13 residues. Losses at the gene ends were 5 bases for V and 8 bases for J; bases not matched to a gene: 7. The CDR3 is CASSVGQGGEAFF. The CDR3 nucleotides read TGTGCCAGCAGTGTCGGACAGGGCGGAGAAGCTTTCTTT.

This clonotype was observed many times. J is TRBJ2-2 and V is TRBV12-3 or TRBV12-4; no clear D gene. V gave up 2 bases and J gave up 2 bases, with 9 bases separating them. The CDR3 has 15 amino acids. The CDR3 bases are TGTGCCAGCAGTTTAAAGTCAGCAAACACCGGGGAGCTGTTTTTT. It is translated as CASSLKSANTGELFF.

The V gene is TRBV10-3, the J gene TRBJ2-1, with a weak D call TRBD1 (6 bases). Between the trimmed V and J ends, which lost 2 bases and 7 bases, there was a span of 12 bases. CDR3 length: 14 residues. CDR1 ENHRY and CDR2 SYGVKD come from the germline V gene. CDR3 in amino acids: CAISEKLQGNEQFF. In nucleotides, the CDR3 is TGTGCCATCAGTGAGAAACTTCAGGGGAATGAGCAGTTCTTC.

This clonotype was seen at least ten times. The gene calls are TRBV14 and TRBJ2-1, with 9 nucleotides matching TRBD2. CDR1 is SGHDN, CDR2 FVKESK, per germline. This CDR3 region has 16 residues. Trimming removed 4 bases from V and 2 bases from J; junction bases left unmatched: 6. CDR3 in amino acids: CASSRMTSGAYNEQFF. DNA for the CDR3: TGTGCCAGCAGCCGAATGACTAGCGGAGCCTACAATGAGCAGTTCTTC.

This chain connects TRBV11-1 to TRBJ1-1; D not certain. Trimming took off 5 bases at V and 1 base at J, with 17 bases between the two ends. Germline CDR1 is SGHAT and CDR2 is FQDESV (reference sequence). The CDR3 totals 16 residues. As DNA, the CDR3 is TGTGCCAGCAGCCCACGGACCCCTTCTTCGAACACTGAAGCTTTCTTT. It codes for CASSPRTPSSNTEAFF. Based on the CDR3 plus reference TRBV11-1 and TRBJ1-1, the full variable domain is EAEVAQSPRYKITEKSQAVAFWCDPISGHATLYWYRQILGQGPELLVQFQDESVVDDSQLPKDRFSAERLKGVDSTLKIQPAELGDSAMYLCASSPRTPSSNTEAFFGQGTRLTVV.

CDR3 residues: CASSFLPGSGELFF. The CDR3 region has the DNA TGTGCCAGCAGTTTCCTTCCGGGATCCGGGGAGCTGTTTTTT. The chain joins TRBV12-3 or TRBV12-4 to TRBJ2-2, with D perhaps matching TRBD2 (5 bases). Trimming removed 3 bases from V and 6 bases from J, with 11 bases in between. This CDR3 has 14 amino acids.

This chain connects TRBV28 to TRBJ2-3, with TRBD1 identical over 8 bases. Germline V gene sequence: CDR1 MDHEN, CDR2 SYDVKM. This CDR3 region has 15 residues. With 2 bases clipped from V and 8 bases from J, the junction kept 9 bases outside the gene matches. The CDR3 reads CASSLRTGKLGTQYF. In DNA form, the CDR3 reads TGTGCCAGCAGTTTACGGACAGGGAAGCTTGGTACGCAGTATTTT.

The chain employs TRBV12-3 or TRBV12-4 and TRBJ2-5; 12 positions match TRBD2. V trimming: 6 bases; J trimming: 9 bases; junction bases outside the gene matches: 11. The CDR3 spans 15 residues. CDR3 protein: CASSILAGGLGAQYF. The CDR3 bases are TGTGCCAGCAGCATTCTAGCGGGAGGGCTCGGGGCCCAGTACTTC.

This clonotype was seen more than once but under ten times. The gene calls are TRBV4-3 and TRBJ1-2, with D uncertain. The CDR3 has 15 amino acids. Trimming took 0 bases from V and 5 from J, leaving 13 bases between them. Germline V gene sequence: CDR1 LGHNA, CDR2 YSLEER. The chain's CDR3 is CASSQDTATPYGYTF. DNA of the CDR3: TGCGCCAGCAGCCAAGATACTGCCACCCCTTATGGCTACACCTTC.

V gene TRBV12-3 or TRBV12-4 combines with J gene TRBJ2-2; D is uncertain. The V and J ends lost 7 bases and 1 base respectively, with 7 bases between them. This CDR3 is 13 amino acids long. The chain's CDR3 is CASNTRNTGELFF. The CDR3 bases are TGTGCCAGCAACACAAGGAACACCGGGGAGCTGTTTTTT.

In its sample, this clonotype was seen a few times. The chain couples TRBV20-1 to TRBJ2-5; D perhaps matches TRBD2 (5 bases). V shed 3 bases and J shed 3 bases, with 11 bases lying between them. CDR3 length: 13 residues. Germline V gene sequence: CDR1 DFQATT, CDR2 SNEGSKA (reference sequence). The CDR3 here is CSARIWEKETQYF. CDR3 DNA: TGCAGTGCTAGGATCTGGGAGAAAGAGACCCAGTACTTC.

This clonotype was seen many times. This sequence joins TRBV4-3 and TRBJ1-3, with D possibly TRBD1 on 5 matching bases. The CDR3 runs to 14 residues. Trimming pared 4 bases from V and 0 bases from J, leaving 7 bases between. From germline, CDR1 is LGHNA and CDR2 YSLEER. CDR3 region: CASSRGGSGNTIYF. In DNA form, the CDR3 reads TGCGCCAGCAGCCGGGGGGGCTCTGGAAACACCATATATTTT.

V usage is TRBV7-2 and J usage is TRBJ2-4; weak D call: TRBD2 (6 bases). This CDR3 has 16 residues. Deletions cut 2 bases from V and 0 bases from J, with 11 bases between. Germline CDR1 is SGHTA and CDR2 is FQGNSA. Here the CDR3 reads CASSLRGGVAKNIQYF. CDR3 nucleotides: TGTGCCAGCAGCTTAAGGGGCGGGGTAGCCAAAAACATTCAGTACTTC.